Below, 4 T cell receptor beta chains from the same sample are listed, as sequenced in a study of shared clonotypes between healthy human individuals. Measured with immunoSEQ multiplex PCR; TCRdb has only the in-frame clones, and not every one. The table has approximately 980,000 clones, 60% to 85% seen once. Sequencing used memory CD4+ T cells sorted from blood. Regarding subset: CD45RA-negative fraction. The receptor source for this set is a man aged 18 to 30 in good health.

This chain's CDR3 is CSARDGGTQYF. The CDR3 DNA follows: TGCAGTGCTAGAGATGGAGGGACGCAGTATTTT. The chain joins TRBV20-1 to TRBJ2-3, with D perhaps matching TRBD2 (6 bases). The germline V and J ends were trimmed by 0 bases and 9 bases, with 7 bases remaining between them. This CDR3 is 11 amino acids long. Germline CDR1 is DFQATT and CDR2 is SNEGSKA (reference sequence).

The count of this clone is one. The V gene is TRBV5-1, the J gene TRBJ2-2, with D perhaps given as TRBD1 or TRBD2 (5 bases each). The V gene's germline CDR1 is SGHRS and CDR2 YFSETQ. The V and J ends lost 6 bases and 0 bases respectively, with 15 bases between them. The CDR3 has 16 residues. CDR3 sequence: CASNKLGTANTGELFF. The CDR3 DNA sequence: TGCGCCAGCAACAAACTCGGGACCGCGAACACCGGGGAGCTGTTTTTT.

CDR3 DNA sequence: TGTGCCAGCAGCTTGGGAGGGCGACGGGGCGGGGAGCTGTTTTTT. Translation gives CASSLGGRRGGELFF. The rearrangement joins TRBV7-2 to TRBJ2-2; 7 positions agree with TRBD2. The germline CDR1 and CDR2 sequences are SGHTA and FQGNSA. The CDR3 runs to 15 residues. V was clipped by 3 bases and J by 7 bases; unmatched bases: 8. The whole variable domain, remainder taken from reference TRBV7-2 and TRBJ2-2, is GAGVSQSPSNKVTEKGKDVELRCDPISGHTALYWYRQSLGQGLEFLIYFQGNSAPDKSGLPSDRFSAERTGGSVSTLTIQRTQQEDSAVYLCASSLGGRRGGELFFGEGSRLTVL.

J is TRBJ2-6 and V is TRBV15; D is unresolved. The CDR3 is 19 residues long. Germline loops: CDR1 LNHNV, CDR2 YYDKDF (reference sequence). Trimming took 0 bases from V and 0 from J, leaving 15 bases between them. This CDR3 is CATSRDKGSSDSGANVLTF. The CDR3 coding sequence is TGTGCCACCAGCAGAGATAAAGGGTCGAGCGACTCTGGGGCCAACGTCCTGACTTTC.